The T cell receptor beta chain under discussion was sequenced for a study of T cells in pancreatic ductal adenocarcinoma. Trimming took 6 bases from V and 9 from J; bases not matched to a gene: 7. The germline gives CDR1 MNHNY, CDR2 SVGAGI (reference sequence). The CDR3 is made up of 13 amino acids. The selected patients with pancreatic ductal adenocarcinoma had surgery but no neoadjuvant therapy. This clone was observed a handful of times. The repertoire was sequenced with immunoSEQ multiplex PCR; TCRdb's copy has only in-frame clones and lacks some. The table includes under 15,000 clones, roughly 90% detected once.

The sequenced material came from PBMCs. The V gene is TRBV6-6, the J gene TRBJ2-7; TRBD1 matches 11 bases. This TCR was recovered from a human donor with pancreatic ductal adenocarcinoma. The CDR3 spells CASRDGTGGGQYF. DNA of the CDR3: TGTGCCAGCAGAGATGGGACAGGGGGAGGGCAGTACTTC.